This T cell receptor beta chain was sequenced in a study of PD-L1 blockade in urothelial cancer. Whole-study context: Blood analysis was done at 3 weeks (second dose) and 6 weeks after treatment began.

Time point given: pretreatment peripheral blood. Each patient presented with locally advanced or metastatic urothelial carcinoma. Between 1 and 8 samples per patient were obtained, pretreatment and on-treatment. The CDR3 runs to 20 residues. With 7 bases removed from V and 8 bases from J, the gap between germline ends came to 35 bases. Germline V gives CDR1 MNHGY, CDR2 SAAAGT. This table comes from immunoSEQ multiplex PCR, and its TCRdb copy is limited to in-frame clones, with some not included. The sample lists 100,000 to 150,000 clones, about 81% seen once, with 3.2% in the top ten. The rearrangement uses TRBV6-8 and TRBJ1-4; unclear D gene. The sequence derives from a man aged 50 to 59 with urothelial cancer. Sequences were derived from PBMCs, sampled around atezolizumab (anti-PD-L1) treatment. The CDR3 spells CASKPPADSPTLPYGEKLFF. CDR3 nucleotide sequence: TGTGCCAGCAAACCTCCGGCGGATTCGCCCACCTTGCCCTACGGAGAAAAACTGTTTTTT.